This T cell receptor (beta chain) was documented in a study of OX40 agonist ivuxolimab in advanced cancers. Across the study: Dose-escalation patients' cancers were hepatocellular carcinoma, melanoma, renal cell or head and neck cancer.

Looked up from germline, CDR1 is SGHVS and CDR2 is FNYEAQ. The CDR3 consists of 16 residues. Trimming at V came to 3 bases and at J to 5 bases, leaving 10 bases not matched to a gene. This clone has only one observation. The method was immunoSEQ multiplex PCR; TCRdb's version includes in-frame clones alone and lacks a portion of them. Counted here are 30,000 to 40,000 clones, approximately 89% occurring once; the ten biggest clones make up 26%. The chain joins TRBV7-6 to TRBJ2-5; 9 bases line up with TRBD1. The starting material was CD4+ or CD8+ T cells sorted from blood, obtained in a trial of the OX40 agonist ivuxolimab. The receptor was isolated from an adult with an advanced solid tumor such as melanoma, head and neck, liver or kidney cancer. The CDR3, as DNA: TGTGCCAGCAGCTTGCCAGCACAGGGGGCGGAGGAGACCCAGTACTTC. Amino acids: CASSLPAQGAEETQYF.